This T cell receptor (beta chain) was obtained from a study of resident and recirculating memory T cells in vitiligo. Produced via immunoSEQ multiplex PCR; TCRdb's table is partial and in-frame only. This sample has tens of thousands of clones; about 91% occur once, and the top ten carry roughly 5%. A single count supports this clone. The specimen sequenced was blood. The TCR comes from a male donor with vitiligo.

The CDR3 DNA reads as TGTGCCAGAACCCCAACCCGGGACAAGACCTACGAGCAGTACTTC. It specifies CARTPTRDKTYEQYF. This chain joins TRBV7-5 and TRBJ2-7; the table's D gene call, TRBD1, was not cross checked with the DNA. TRBV7-5 is assigned pseudogene status. The CDR3 covers 15 residues.